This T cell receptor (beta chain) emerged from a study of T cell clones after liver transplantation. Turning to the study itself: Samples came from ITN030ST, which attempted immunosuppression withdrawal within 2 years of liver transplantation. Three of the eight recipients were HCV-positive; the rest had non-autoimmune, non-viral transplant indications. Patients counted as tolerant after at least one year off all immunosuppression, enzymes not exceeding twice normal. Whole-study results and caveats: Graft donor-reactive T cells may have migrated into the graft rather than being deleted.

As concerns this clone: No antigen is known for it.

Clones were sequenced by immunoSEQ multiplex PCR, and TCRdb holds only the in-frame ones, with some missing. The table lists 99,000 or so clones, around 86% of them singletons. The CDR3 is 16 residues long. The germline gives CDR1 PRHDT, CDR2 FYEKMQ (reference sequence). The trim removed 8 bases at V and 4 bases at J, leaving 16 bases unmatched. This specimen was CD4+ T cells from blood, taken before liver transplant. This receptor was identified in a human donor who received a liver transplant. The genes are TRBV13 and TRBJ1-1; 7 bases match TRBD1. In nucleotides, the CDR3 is TGTGCCAGCCGTATAATGGGGGTGACAGGGCCCACTGAAGCTTTCTTT. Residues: CASRIMGVTGPTEAFF.